This record looks at one T cell receptor beta chain sequence and its context. The antigen it binds to is not known. The cohort consisted of 666 healthy bone marrow donors. At the time of sampling, all cohort members were nominally healthy, though unrecorded immune exposures were likely present. The donor tested CMV seronegative and was one of the 352 seronegative cohort members. A peripheral blood sample was provided by each donor, and peripheral blood mononuclear cells were used for TCR beta sequencing. The Qiagen DNeasy Blood Extraction Kit was used to extract genomic DNA from the blood cell samples. The library was made by the immunoSEQ multiplex PCR assay. A mixture of 60 forward primers for TCR Vbeta segments and 13 reverse primers for TCR Jbeta segments was used in the multiplex PCR. The CDR3 region of rearranged TCR beta genes was amplified from genomic DNA with a multiplex PCR assay. On the Illumina HiSeq System, the amplified TCR beta libraries were sequenced as 87-base-pair reads. The authors' pipeline ran thus. In a later analysis, some 80 million unique TCR beta chains were counted across the roughly 700 repertoires, and roughly 10 million of these chains were shared by at least two donors. A nearest-neighbor algorithm error-corrected the raw reads and collapsed the reads into unique sequences, merging closely related sequences to remove PCR and sequencing errors. To assign V, D and J gene segments, CDR3 sequences were aligned to IMGT reference sequences. For a sequence to be retained, a match of at least six nucleotides to both a V gene segment and a J gene segment was required. A rearrangement was called productive if the CDR3 had no stop codons and remained in frame with V and J, and every other rearrangement was called non-productive. Following IMGT convention, CDR3 was defined as the stretch from the second conserved V-encoded cysteine up to the conserved J-encoded phenylalanine. Sequences without an unambiguous match to a single V gene segment were excluded from the earlier analysis of a few hundred of the donors. In an earlier analysis of approximately 560 of the donors, a V segment was called functional when productive rearrangements were above 56.7%, and segregating when the standard deviation between donors exceeded 5%. To diagnose cytomegalovirus status from the catalog of TCR beta chain sequences, a statistical classification framework was built. In a later analysis, V and J genes were assigned by comparing TCR nucleotide sequences against IMGT/GENE-DB human TR gene sequences. In a later analysis, CDR3 sequences and most-parsimonious VDJ recombination scenarios were assigned using the TCRdist pipeline. In a later analysis, every TCR beta chain was defined by the combination of its CDR3 amino acid sequence and its V-gene family, and reads without a unique V-gene family were dropped. A later analysis removed over 500 highly shared, low-generation-probability nucleotide sequences to deal with suspected cross-contamination and a sequencing artifact. In a later analysis, a clonal expansion index for each public chain was calculated from normalized within-repertoire ranks of inferred template counts. In a later analysis, generation probabilities were computed with a VDJ recombination model fitted to out-of-frame rearrangements, and the resulting probabilities were checked against IGoR. In a later analysis, TCR-TCR, TCR-HLA and TCR-CMV co-occurrence was scored with hypergeometric tests, and a repertoire-size bias correction was applied to TCR pairs. To estimate false discovery rates, a later analysis permuted the HLA or CMV assignments 20 times. In a later analysis, co-occurring TCRs were grouped using DBSCAN, with TCRdist sequence similarity added in when clustering inside HLA-allele-positive subsets. Repertoires with fewer than 30,000 or more than 120,000 public chains, plus five repertoires with anomalous nucleotide sharing, were excluded from co-occurrence clustering. TCRdb's version of the immuneACCESS table is confined to in-frame rearrangements and falls short of the full clone set. An unresolved V gene accounts for under half of the shortfall where checked; the remainder is of unknown origin. That table is the source of V, J and clone size, and D and trimming were worked out from the DNA. The sample has about 200,000 clones on record. Under 6.5% of the sample is in the top ten clones.

This entry comes from a study of cytomegalovirus exposure and HLA in healthy donors (dated by TCRdb to about 2017). About the study as a whole: In an earlier analysis of approximately 500 of the donors, about 270 Gb of sequence data and some 120 million unique TCR beta sequences from 150 million to 200 million T cells were reported. Roughly five DR-DQ haplotypes were handled as single units for association and clustering, since linkage in the cohort was strong. In addition to the first cohort of roughly 700 subjects, a separate validation cohort of approximately 110 different subjects was used. The number of donors typed differed by locus, with about 620-630 for A, B, C, DRB1 and DQB1, more than 500 for DQA1, over 600 for DPA1, and some 470 for DPB1. In the later analysis, no new phenotypic data were used to find candidate immune exposures; instead, reliance was placed on TCR beta sequences and their occurrence across donors. In an earlier analysis of 550 to 700 of the donors, high-throughput TCR beta sequencing was used to judge whether each TCR beta V gene segment behaved as functional or pseudogenic. High-throughput TCR immunosequencing, statistical association of individual TCRs with disease status, and machine learning were combined to predict cytomegalovirus infection status. A later genetic analysis used genome-wide SNP genotypes for about 60% of the 666 donors, treating that subset as a discovery cohort. HLA typing covered class I and class II loci at four-digit resolution. Of the roughly 430 genotyped donors, about 80% fell in the genetic ancestry cluster associated with self-reported Caucasian donors. The study was designed to test whether signatures of past pathogen exposure could be identified by cataloging public T cell receptors. The study profiled the T cell repertoires of fewer than 850 subjects by immunosequencing and related them to cytomegalovirus serostatus. Among some 400 genotyped donors of the cohort, an average of roughly 230,000 unique TCR beta nucleotide sequences was sequenced per donor, of which approximately 19% were non-productive. To study patterns of TCR occurrence, a later analysis re-analyzed previously published TCR beta repertoires from around 660 donors and added high-resolution HLA genotyping. Roughly 320 gigabases of sequencing data and around 85 million unique TCR sequences made up an early release that covered several hundred HLA-typed donors. Donor age, sex, ethnicity and CMV serostatus were collected together with the repertoire data. All discovery cohort repertoires had been generated using a single sequencing platform. Study-wide conclusions, independent of this receptor: When HLA alleles, especially DR and DQ, strongly co-occurred, attributing TCR associations to individual alleles was difficult. Cytomegalovirus status was reported to be diagnosed by the classifier with high specificity and sensitivity in both the original and validation cohorts. An association between a missense DCLRE1C variant and V-gene and J-gene trimming of TCR beta chains was found in a later genetic analysis and replicated in an independent cohort. Because some donors lacked HLA typing at each locus, the association tests relied only on the typed subset. The authors suggested that the approach could potentially be generalized to other disease states and immunological phenotypes. A few of the identified cytomegalovirus-associated TCR beta chains were confirmed in vitro to be specific for cytomegalovirus antigens. The only immune exposure information available for the cohort was CMV serostatus. According to a later genetic analysis, donors in an Asian-associated ancestry cluster had fewer N-insertions in productive TCRs than the roughly 670-donor mean. In a later analysis, TCR association rates were found to vary across HLA loci, with the most associated TCRs seen for DRB1 alleles and the fewest for HLA-C alleles. Because counts were too low, under 20 rarely observed V segments, including chromosome 9 orphons, were left out of the earlier analysis of 587 of the donors. Correlated functional status among segregating V segments might be attributable to linkage disequilibrium, but an unknown experimental factor could not be ruled out. A further reported finding was that TCR beta sequences accurately predicted the HLA-A and HLA-B alleles for most subjects in the first cohort. In a later analysis, most CMV-associated TCR beta chains were found to appear HLA-restricted, with HLA associations seemingly driven largely by CMV exposure. A later analysis found that HLA-associated TCR beta chains were more clonally expanded and had lower generation probabilities than equally common non-associated chains. While some public TCRs were present in many individuals, most TCR sequences turned up only very rarely across donors. In the study, 150 to 200 TCR beta chains were listed as associated with cytomegalovirus. A cluster of highly shared sequence variants was judged likely to be a technical artifact of the sequencing pipeline. The cohort was sequenced for TCR beta chains only, and without alpha or paired-chain data the features that could be detected were limited. Roughly uniform sequencing depth across donors was assumed in presence/absence analyses, although this assumption may not hold. In an earlier analysis of around 600 of the donors, most TCR beta V segments appeared in productive rearrangements about 87% or about 30% of the time, broadly matching IMGT annotations. According to a later analysis, parvovirus B19, influenza, CMV and Epstein-Barr virus appeared linked to several top co-occurrence clusters. Specific HLA alleles were associated with some 15,000 TCR beta sequences at a false discovery rate of 0.05 in a later analysis.

The TCR originated in a young man in good health and CMV-seronegative. Sequencing was performed on PBMCs.

CDR3 sequence: CASSFRSDRGLTEAFF. The DNA reads TGCGCCAGCAGCTTTCGATCGGACAGGGGGCTCACTGAAGCTTTCTTT. The sequence links TRBV5-1 to TRBJ1-1; 11 central nucleotides agree with TRBD1. The CDR3 spans 16 residues, from the cysteine through the phenylalanine. The sequence is cut down to CDR3 DNA, 48 bases in frame from base 1. V ends up 2 bases short and J 4 bases short, with an unmatched junction base count of 7. CDR1 is given as SGHRS and CDR2 as YFSETQ, both from the germline V gene.